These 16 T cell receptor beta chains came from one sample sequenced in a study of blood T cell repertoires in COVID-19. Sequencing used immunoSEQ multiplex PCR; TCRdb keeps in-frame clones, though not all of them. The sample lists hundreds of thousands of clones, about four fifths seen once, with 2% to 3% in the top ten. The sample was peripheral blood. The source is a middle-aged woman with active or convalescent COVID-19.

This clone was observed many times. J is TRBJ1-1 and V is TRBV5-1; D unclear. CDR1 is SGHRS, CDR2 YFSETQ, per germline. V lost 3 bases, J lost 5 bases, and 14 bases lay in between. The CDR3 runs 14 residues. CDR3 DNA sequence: TGCGCCAGCAGCTCTGAGGGTAGGAATACTGAAGCTTTCTTT. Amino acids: CASSSEGRNTEAFF.

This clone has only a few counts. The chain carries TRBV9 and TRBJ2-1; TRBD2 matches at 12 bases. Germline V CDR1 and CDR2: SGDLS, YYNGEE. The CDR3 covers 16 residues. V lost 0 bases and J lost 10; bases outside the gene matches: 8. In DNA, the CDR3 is TGTGCCAGCAGCGTAGCCGCCGTTCTAGCGGGAGGGGAGCAGTTCTTC. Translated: CASSVAAVLAGGEQFF. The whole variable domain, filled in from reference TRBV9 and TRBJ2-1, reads DSGVTQTPKHLITATGQRVTLRCSPRSGDLSVYWYQQSLDQGLQFLIQYYNGEERAKGNILERFSAQQFPDLHSELNLSSLELGDSALYFCASSVAAVLAGGEQFFGPGTRLTVL.

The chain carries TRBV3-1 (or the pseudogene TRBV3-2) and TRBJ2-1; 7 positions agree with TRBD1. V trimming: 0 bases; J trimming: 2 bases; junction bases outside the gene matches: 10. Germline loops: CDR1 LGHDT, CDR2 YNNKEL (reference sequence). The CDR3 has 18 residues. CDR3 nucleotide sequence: TGTGCCAGCAGCCAAGAGAAGAAAACAGGGGTAACCTACAATGAGCAGTTCTTC. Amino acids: CASSQEKKTGVTYNEQFF.

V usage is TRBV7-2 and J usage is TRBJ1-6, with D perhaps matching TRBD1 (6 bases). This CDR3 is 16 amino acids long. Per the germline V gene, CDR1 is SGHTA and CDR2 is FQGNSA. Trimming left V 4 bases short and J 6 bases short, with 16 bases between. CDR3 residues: CASSSQGAAFNSPLHF. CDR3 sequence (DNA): TGTGCCAGCAGCTCACAGGGAGCAGCCTTTAATTCACCCCTCCACTTT.

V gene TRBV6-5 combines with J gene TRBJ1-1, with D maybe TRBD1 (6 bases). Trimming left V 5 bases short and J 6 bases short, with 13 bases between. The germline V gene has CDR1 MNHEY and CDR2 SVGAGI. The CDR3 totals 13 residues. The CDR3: CASSRQVRAEAFF. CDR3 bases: TGTGCCAGCAGTCGACAGGTCCGGGCTGAAGCTTTCTTT.

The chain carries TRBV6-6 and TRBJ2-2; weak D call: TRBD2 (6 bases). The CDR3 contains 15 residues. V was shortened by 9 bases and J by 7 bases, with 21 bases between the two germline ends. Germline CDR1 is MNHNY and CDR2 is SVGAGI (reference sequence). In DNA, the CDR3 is TGTGCCAGACTAGGGGCGGGGCCGAGGGGCGGGGAGCTGTTTTTT. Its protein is CARLGAGPRGGELFF.

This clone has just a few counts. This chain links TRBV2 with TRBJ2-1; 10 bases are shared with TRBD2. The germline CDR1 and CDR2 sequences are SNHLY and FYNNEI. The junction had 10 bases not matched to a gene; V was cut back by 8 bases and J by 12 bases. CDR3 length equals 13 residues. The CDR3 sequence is CASLAGASSVQFF. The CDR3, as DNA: TGTGCCAGCCTAGCGGGAGCGAGTTCTGTGCAGTTCTTC.

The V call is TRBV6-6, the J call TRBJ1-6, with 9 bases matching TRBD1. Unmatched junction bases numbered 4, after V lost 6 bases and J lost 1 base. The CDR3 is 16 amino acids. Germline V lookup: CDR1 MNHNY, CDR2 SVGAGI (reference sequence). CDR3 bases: TGTGCCAGCAGCGACAGGGGGTATTCCTATAATTCACCCCTCCACTTT. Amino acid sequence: CASSDRGYSYNSPLHF.

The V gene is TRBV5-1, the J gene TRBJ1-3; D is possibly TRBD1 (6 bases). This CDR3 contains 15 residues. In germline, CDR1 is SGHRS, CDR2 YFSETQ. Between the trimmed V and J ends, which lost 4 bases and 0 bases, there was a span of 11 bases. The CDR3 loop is CASSPGQLSGNTIYF. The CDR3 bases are TGCGCCAGCAGCCCCGGACAGCTCTCTGGAAACACCATATATTTT.

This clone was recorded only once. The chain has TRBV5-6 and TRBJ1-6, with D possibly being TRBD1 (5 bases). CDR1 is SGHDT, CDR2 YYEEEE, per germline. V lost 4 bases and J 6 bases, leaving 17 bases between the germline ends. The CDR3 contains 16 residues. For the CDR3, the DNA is TGTGCCAGCAGCGGGCAGGGTCCGTTACTTAATTCACCCCTCCACTTT. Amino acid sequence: CASSGQGPLLNSPLHF. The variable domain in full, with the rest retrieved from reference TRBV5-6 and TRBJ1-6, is DAGVTQSPTHLIKTRGQQVTLRCSPKSGHDTVSWYQQALGQGPQFIFQYYEEEERQRGNFPDRFSGHQFPNYSSELNVNALLLGDSALYLCASSGQGPLLNSPLHFGNGTRLTVT.

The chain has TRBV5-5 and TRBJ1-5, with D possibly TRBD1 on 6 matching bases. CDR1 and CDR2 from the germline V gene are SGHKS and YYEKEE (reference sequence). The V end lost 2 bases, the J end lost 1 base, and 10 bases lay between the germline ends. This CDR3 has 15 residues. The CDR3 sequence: CASSLQGTSNQPQHF. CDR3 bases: TGTGCCAGCAGCTTACAGGGTACGAGCAATCAGCCCCAGCATTTT.

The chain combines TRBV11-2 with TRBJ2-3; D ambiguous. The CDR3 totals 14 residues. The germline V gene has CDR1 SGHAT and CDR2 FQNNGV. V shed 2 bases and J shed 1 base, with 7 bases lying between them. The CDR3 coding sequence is TGTGCCAGCAGCTTAATGGCGGGCACAGATACGCAGTATTTT. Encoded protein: CASSLMAGTDTQYF.

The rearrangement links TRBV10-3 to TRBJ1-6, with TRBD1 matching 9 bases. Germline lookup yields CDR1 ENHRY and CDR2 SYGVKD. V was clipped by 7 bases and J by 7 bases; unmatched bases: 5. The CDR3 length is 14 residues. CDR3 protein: CAITPGQGNSPLHF. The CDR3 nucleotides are TGTGCCATCACTCCGGGACAGGGCAATTCACCCCTCCACTTT.

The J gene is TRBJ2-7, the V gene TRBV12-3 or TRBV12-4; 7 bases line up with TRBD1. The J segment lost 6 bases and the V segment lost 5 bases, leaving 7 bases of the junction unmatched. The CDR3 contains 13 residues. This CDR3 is CASSPDRVREQYF. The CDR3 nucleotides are TGTGCCAGCAGTCCCGACAGGGTTCGCGAGCAGTACTTC.

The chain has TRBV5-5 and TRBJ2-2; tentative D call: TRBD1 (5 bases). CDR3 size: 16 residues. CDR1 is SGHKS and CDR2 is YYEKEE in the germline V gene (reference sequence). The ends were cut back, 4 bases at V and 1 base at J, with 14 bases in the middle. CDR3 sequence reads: CASSREGVENTGELFF. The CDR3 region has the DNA TGTGCCAGCAGCCGAGAAGGGGTCGAGAACACCGGGGAGCTGTTTTTT.

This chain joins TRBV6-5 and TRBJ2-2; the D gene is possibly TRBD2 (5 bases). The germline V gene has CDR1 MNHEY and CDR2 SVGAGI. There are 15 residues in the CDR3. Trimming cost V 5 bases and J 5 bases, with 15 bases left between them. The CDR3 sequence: CASSQRGRLTGELFF. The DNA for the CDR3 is TGTGCCAGCAGTCAGAGAGGGCGTTTGACCGGGGAGCTGTTTTTT.